These 31 T cell receptor beta chains originate from one sample sequenced in a study of T cell changes during pregnancy in multiple sclerosis. Sequenced by immunoSEQ multiplex PCR; TCRdb stores in-frame clones only, minus some. The profile shows about 120,000 clones, 85% to 95% of them singletons. The sequencing used peripheral blood, collected before pregnancy. All receptors come from a female donor with multiple sclerosis, enrolled in a pregnancy study.

The V and J genes are TRBV2 and TRBJ1-6; 10 nucleotides align to TRBD1. CDR1 is SNHLY, CDR2 FYNNEI, per germline. V lost 2 bases to trimming and J lost 2 bases; unmatched junction nucleotides: 12. The CDR3 is made up of 20 amino acids. The DNA for the CDR3 is TGTGCCAGCAGTGAAAGTCGGATGGGACAGGGGCTCGCCTATAATTCACCCCTCCACTTT. It codes for CASSESRMGQGLAYNSPLHF. The full variable domain, its missing parts supplied by reference TRBV2 and TRBJ1-6, is EPEVTQTPSHQVTQMGQEVILRCVPISNHLYFYWYRQILGQKVEFLVSFYNNEISEKSEIFDDQFSVERPDGSNFTLKIRSTKLEDSAMYFCASSESRMGQGLAYNSPLHFGNGTRLTVT.

The V call is TRBV9, the J call TRBJ1-4, with TRBD1 identical over 11 bases. Germline V gene data show CDR1 as SGDLS and CDR2 as YYNGEE. V gave up 3 bases and J gave up 5 bases; unmatched junction bases: 6. This CDR3 is 16 amino acids long. The CDR3 reads CASSATRTGGNEKLFF. The DNA for the CDR3 is TGTGCCAGCAGCGCGACCCGGACAGGGGGCAATGAAAAACTGTTTTTT.

This chain uses TRBV27 with TRBJ1-2; TRBD1 matches at 11 bases. This CDR3 is 14 amino acids long. Germline loops: CDR1 MNHEY, CDR2 SMNVEV (reference sequence). After removal of 5 bases from V and 9 bases from J, the junction contained 8 bases not matched to a gene. The CDR3 reads CASSTGTGGPSYTF. The CDR3 coding sequence is TGTGCCAGCAGTACCGGGACAGGGGGACCAAGCTACACCTTC.

The CDR3 DNA is TGTGCCATCAGCTCCGGACAGGGAGAAGCTTTCTTT. This encodes CAISSGQGEAFF. The chain employs TRBV10-3 and TRBJ1-1; 8 positions match TRBD1. Trimming cost V 6 bases and J 8 bases; bases outside gene matches: 5. Germline-derived CDR1 and CDR2 are ENHRY and SYGVKD. The CDR3 spans 12 residues.

The rearrangement uses TRBV7-9 and TRBJ2-5, with 10 bases matching TRBD1. V was pared by 5 bases and J by 1 base, with 10 bases of the junction left unmatched. Per germline, CDR1 SEHNR and CDR2 FQNEAQ (reference sequence). The CDR3 sequence is 17 residues long. The CDR3, as DNA: TGTGCCAGCAGCGTCGGGACAGGGGACCCCCTCCAAGAGACCCAGTACTTC. This translates into CASSVGTGDPLQETQYF.

V usage is TRBV21-1 and J usage is TRBJ1-1. TRBV21-1 is annotated as a pseudogene. There are 14 residues in the CDR3. CDR3 protein: CASSKARTNTEAFF. DNA of the CDR3: TGTGCCAGCAGCAAAGCGAGAACGAACACTGAAGCTTTCTTT.

The chain is built from TRBV5-1 and TRBJ2-5, with 9 bases aligning to TRBD2. Trimming took 3 bases from V and 3 from J; bases not matched to a gene: 6. The V gene's germline CDR1 is SGHRS and CDR2 YFSETQ. CDR3 size: 15 residues. The chain's CDR3 is CASSSRLADKETQYF. CDR3 DNA sequence: TGCGCCAGCAGCTCCAGACTAGCGGATAAAGAGACCCAGTACTTC. Supplemented by reference TRBV5-1 and TRBJ2-5, the full variable domain reads KAGVTQTPRYLIKTRGQQVTLSCSPISGHRSVSWYQQTPGQGLQFLFEYFSETQRNKGNFPGRFSGRQFSNSRSEMNVSTLELGDSALYLCASSSRLADKETQYFGPGTRLLVL.

The genes are TRBV28 and TRBJ2-7; 9 bases map to TRBD2. V shed 7 bases, J shed 6 bases, and the junction held 4 bases outside the gene matches. Germline values: CDR1 MDHEN, CDR2 SYDVKM. CDR3 length: 12 residues. CDR3 sequence reads: CASTAGGFEQYF. CDR3 bases: TGTGCCAGCACTGCGGGGGGGTTCGAGCAGTACTTC.

The V call is TRBV6-1, the J call TRBJ2-3, with D hard to call. CDR3 length: 15 residues. The V and J ends lost 3 bases and 3 bases respectively, with 13 bases between them. Germline CDR1 and CDR2: MNHNS and SASEGT. In nucleotides, the CDR3 is TGTGCCAGCAGTGAGTTCCAGATTCTTACAGATACGCAGTATTTT. This gives the protein CASSEFQILTDTQYF.

The V and J genes are TRBV30 and TRBJ2-3; TRBD2 is a possible D gene (5 bases). The germline V gene encodes CDR1 GTSNPN and CDR2 SVGIG (reference sequence). Trimming pared 0 bases from V and 2 bases from J, leaving 12 bases between. CDR3 length: 15 amino acids. CDR3 bases: TGTGCCTGGAGTGTTCCGACGGGGTACACAGATACGCAGTATTTT. This codes for CAWSVPTGYTDTQYF.

V gene TRBV28 combines with J gene TRBJ2-3; 10 bases align to TRBD2. Germline V gene data show CDR1 as MDHEN and CDR2 as SYDVKM. J lost 1 base, V lost 6 bases, and 4 bases had no gene match. The CDR3 has 15 amino acids. The CDR3 reads CASSLSGGRTDTQYF. CDR3 sequence (DNA): TGTGCCAGCAGCCTTAGCGGGGGGCGCACAGATACGCAGTATTTT.

This sequence joins TRBV9 and TRBJ2-1, with 9 bases matching TRBD2. Germline trimming cut 0 bases from V and 9 bases from J; bases unmatched to any gene: 7. The CDR3 is 15 residues long. Germline V gene sequence: CDR1 SGDLS, CDR2 YYNGEE. The CDR3 region is CASSVVAGGPVEQFF. For the CDR3, the DNA is TGTGCCAGCAGCGTAGTGGCGGGGGGGCCGGTTGAGCAGTTCTTC.

The chain combines TRBV19 with TRBJ2-1, with 7 positions matching TRBD2. Trimming cost V 2 bases and J 6 bases; bases outside gene matches: 7. This CDR3 has 15 residues. Germline V gene lookup returns CDR1 LNHDA and CDR2 SQIVND (reference sequence). CDR3 residues: CASSIKRGSINEQFF. CDR3 coding DNA: TGTGCCAGTAGTATAAAGCGGGGTAGCATCAATGAGCAGTTCTTC.

This chain links TRBV5-5 with TRBJ1-5, with D unclear. The germline CDR1 and CDR2 sequences are SGHKS and YYEKEE (reference sequence). The CDR3 length is 14 residues. Trimming stripped 2 bases from V and 4 bases from J, with 10 bases between. CDR3 nucleotides: TGTGCCAGCAGCTTAATGACTAATAATCAGCCCCAGCATTTT. This encodes CASSLMTNNQPQHF.

For the CDR3, the DNA is TGTGCCAGCAGCGTAGGCGGGGTGGGGCGGCAGAACACTGAAGCTTTCTTT. This encodes CASSVGGVGRQNTEAFF. The chain joins TRBV9 to TRBJ1-1, with D maybe TRBD1 (5 bases). V gave up 0 bases and J gave up 1 base, with 16 bases separating them. Germline V gives CDR1 SGDLS, CDR2 YYNGEE. The length of the CDR3 is 17 residues.

The chain uses TRBV20-1 and TRBJ1-5; D remains unclear. CDR3 length: 11 amino acids. CDR1 is DFQATT and CDR2 is SNEGSKA in the germline V gene (reference sequence). V was pared by 1 base and J by 15 bases, with 13 bases between. CDR3 sequence: CSARVAGTGHF. The CDR3 coding sequence is TGCAGTGCTAGAGTCGCGGGTACTGGGCATTTT.

This chain uses TRBV28 with TRBJ2-1; D gene uncertain. The CDR3 contains 13 residues. CDR1 and CDR2 from the germline V gene are MDHEN and SYDVKM. With 7 bases removed from V and 0 bases from J, the gap between germline ends came to 7 bases. The CDR3 DNA sequence: TGTGCCAGCACCCCTCCCTCCTACAATGAGCAGTTCTTC. It is translated as CASTPPSYNEQFF.

This clone was found once. The chain links TRBV10-3 to TRBJ1-2, with D perhaps matching TRBD1 (6 bases). CDR1 is ENHRY, CDR2 SYGVKD, per germline. The CDR3 has 13 amino acids. V lost 7 bases to trimming and J lost 3 bases, with 12 bases between them. The CDR3 DNA reads TGTGCCATCAACAAGGGGGGGGACTATGGCTACACCTTC. This gives the protein CAINKGGDYGYTF.

The chain couples TRBV7-2 to TRBJ1-5, with D possibly matching TRBD1 (5 bases). Germline loops: CDR1 SGHTA, CDR2 FQGNSA. The CDR3 runs 16 residues. V shed 0 bases and J shed 0 bases, with 9 bases lying between them. CDR3 DNA: TGTGCCAGCAGCTTAGCCAGGGTCCATAGCAATCAGCCCCAGCATTTT. Translating it yields CASSLARVHSNQPQHF.

CDR3 DNA: TGTGCCAGCAGCCCCCGGACAGGGTGGGCTGAAGCTTTCTTT. Amino acid sequence: CASSPRTGWAEAFF. This rearrangement joins TRBV6-6 to TRBJ1-1, with 8 positions matching TRBD1. There are 14 residues in the CDR3. After removal of 6 bases from V and 6 bases from J, the junction contained 9 bases not matched to a gene. Looked up from germline, CDR1 is MNHNY and CDR2 is SVGAGI (reference sequence).

The chain couples TRBV5-5 to TRBJ2-7, with 9 bases identical to TRBD2. The CDR3 has 16 residues. Germline V gene data show CDR1 as SGHKS and CDR2 as YYEKEE (reference sequence). V lost 3 bases, J lost 2 bases, and 9 bases stayed unmatched. Written as DNA, the CDR3 is TGTGCCAGCAGCTACGGAGCGGGGGGTTTAACCTACGAGCAGTACTTC. Protein: CASSYGAGGLTYEQYF.

This clone was counted once. The chain employs TRBV19 and TRBJ1-5; 9 bases match TRBD1. V lost 6 bases, J lost 4 bases, and 4 bases stayed unmatched. Germline V gene sequence: CDR1 LNHDA, CDR2 SQIVND (reference sequence). CDR3 size: 14 residues. The CDR3 coding sequence is TGTGCCAGTAGGAGACAGGGGGAGAATCAGCCCCAGCATTTT. The encoded protein is CASRRQGENQPQHF.

The J gene is TRBJ2-5, the V gene TRBV5-4; possible D gene TRBD2, 6 bases. The germline V and J ends were trimmed by 2 bases and 2 bases, with 13 bases remaining between them. This CDR3 region has 15 residues. Germline values: CDR1 SGHNT, CDR2 YYREEE (reference sequence). CDR3 in DNA: TGTGCCAGCAGCTTTGGCGGGGAATTACAAGAGACCCAGTACTTC. Amino acids: CASSFGGELQETQYF. Filled out from reference TRBV5-4 and TRBJ2-5, the complete variable domain reads ETGVTQSPTHLIKTRGQQVTLRCSSQSGHNTVSWYQQALGQGPQFIFQYYREEENGRGNFPPRFSGLQFPNYSSELNVNALELDDSALYLCASSFGGELQETQYFGPGTRLLVL.

This clone was found once. This chain connects TRBV9 to TRBJ2-3; TRBD1 aligns across 7 bases. Trimming at V came to 0 bases and at J to 7 bases, leaving 5 bases not matched to a gene. The CDR3 extends over 14 amino acids. Germline CDR1 reads SGDLS; CDR2 reads YYNGEE. CDR3 region: CASSVEAGGNTQYF. The CDR3, as DNA: TGTGCCAGCAGCGTAGAGGCAGGGGGTAATACGCAGTATTTT. Looking up the rest from reference TRBV9 and TRBJ2-3 gives the full variable domain: DSGVTQTPKHLITATGQRVTLRCSPRSGDLSVYWYQQSLDQGLQFLIQYYNGEERAKGNILERFSAQQFPDLHSELNLSSLELGDSALYFCASSVEAGGNTQYFGPGTRLTVL.

This chain connects TRBV7-8 to TRBJ2-1; possible D gene TRBD1, 5 bases. V lost 4 bases, J lost 4 bases, and 8 bases lay in between. CDR3 length: 13 residues. Germline CDR1 reads SGHVS; CDR2 reads FQNEAQ. CDR3 region: CASSSTVYNEQFF. The CDR3, as DNA: TGTGCCAGCAGCTCGACAGTTTACAATGAGCAGTTCTTC.

The chain uses TRBV5-1 and TRBJ1-2; D possibly corresponds to TRBD1 (5 bases). The CDR3 contains 14 residues. V gave up 4 bases and J gave up 4 bases, with 14 bases separating them. Germline-derived CDR1 and CDR2 are SGHRS and YFSETQ. This CDR3 reads CASSSRDYVYGYTF. The CDR3, as DNA: TGCGCCAGCAGCAGCAGGGATTACGTCTATGGCTACACCTTC. Combining the CDR3 with reference TRBV5-1 and TRBJ1-2 gives the whole variable domain KAGVTQTPRYLIKTRGQQVTLSCSPISGHRSVSWYQQTPGQGLQFLFEYFSETQRNKGNFPGRFSGRQFSNSRSEMNVSTLELGDSALYLCASSSRDYVYGYTFGSGTRLTVV.

This clone was detected once. The chain uses TRBV5-6 and TRBJ2-7, with 7 bases lining up with TRBD1. This CDR3 spans 16 amino acids. The V and J ends lost 3 bases and 1 base, in that order; junction bases with no gene match: 10. Per germline, CDR1 SGHDT and CDR2 YYEEEE. The CDR3 sequence is CASSSTDRVGSYEQYF. The CDR3, as DNA: TGTGCCAGCAGCTCTACTGACAGGGTAGGGTCCTACGAGCAGTACTTC.

The CDR3 spells CAWSVQGVREQYF. In DNA form, the CDR3 reads TGTGCCTGGAGTGTTCAGGGGGTGCGTGAGCAGTACTTC. This chain joins TRBV30 and TRBJ2-5; 7 bases match TRBD1. The germline V gene encodes CDR1 GTSNPN and CDR2 SVGIG (reference sequence). J lost 11 bases, V lost 0 bases, and 9 bases had no gene match. The CDR3 contains 13 residues.

The chain uses TRBV10-3 and TRBJ1-4; D not resolved. V shed 0 bases and J shed 0 bases, with 5 bases lying between them. CDR3 length equals 15 residues. Germline CDR1 ENHRY, CDR2 SYGVKD. The CDR3 DNA sequence: TGTGCCATCAGTGAGTCAGCGACAACTAATGAAAAACTGTTTTTT. Protein sequence: CAISESATTNEKLFF.

This rearrangement joins TRBV7-3 to TRBJ2-1; TRBD1 matches 10 bases. The CDR3 sequence is 17 residues long. Trimming cost V 5 bases and J 5 bases; bases outside gene matches: 12. Germline V gives CDR1 SGHTA, CDR2 FQGTGA. The CDR3 reads CASSVEPGTGDHNEQFF. The CDR3 DNA is TGTGCCAGCAGCGTCGAACCCGGGACAGGGGACCACAATGAGCAGTTCTTC.

The chain carries TRBV27 and TRBJ1-1; TRBD1 is a possible D gene (6 bases). This CDR3 comprises 14 residues. Germline CDR1 reads MNHEY; CDR2 reads SMNVEV (reference sequence). Trimming took off 2 bases at V and 10 bases at J, with 17 bases between the two ends. The CDR3 bases are TGTGCCAGCAGTTTAGATCCGGGACATATATTAGCTTTCTTT. Translated: CASSLDPGHILAFF.